At least ten counts were recorded for the clone carrying this T cell receptor beta chain. This record comes from a study of patients and donors after allogeneic stem cell transplantation. TCRdb recomputed calls from the RT-PCR reads with MiXCR, one row per CDR3 protein. Among 900,000 to 1,000,000 distinct CDR3 sequences listed, around 17% were seen once. The receptor's source is a human donor who was either an allogeneic HSCT recipient or a stem cell or donor lymphocyte infusion donor (not recorded which). It is not recorded whose cells these are; they may come from a transplant donor. The sample consisted of blood, either unsorted or a sorted T cell fraction (not recorded which).

CDR3 protein: CASSLSSLSVYEQYF. The CDR3 coding sequence is TGTGCCAGCAGTTTATCCAGTTTATCGGTTTACGAGCAGTACTTC. The J gene is TRBJ2-7, the V gene TRBV27; D is unclear. The CDR3 totals 15 residues. Germline V gene lookup returns CDR1 MNHEY and CDR2 SMNVEV (reference sequence). The V end lost 0 bases, the J end lost 4 bases, and 13 bases lay between the germline ends.